Listed here are 10 T cell receptor beta chains from one sample, sequenced in a study of response to subunit inactivated influenza vaccine. In TCRdb, the RT-PCR reads were re-called with MiXCR into one record per CDR3 protein. The profile covers 650,000 to 700,000 distinct CDR3 sequences, with around 14% appearing a single time and roughly 10% taken by the ten largest. This material consisted of PBMCs from blood, taken approximately 12 days after vaccination. These receptors came from a man aged 50 to 60 who received an inactivated influenza vaccine.

The chain employs TRBV5-6 and TRBJ2-7; tentative D call: TRBD2 (5 bases). The germline V gene encodes CDR1 SGHDT and CDR2 YYEEEE. The CDR3 covers 15 residues. With 4 bases removed from V and 2 bases from J, the gap between germline ends came to 16 bases. The CDR3 here is CASSPWMGETYEQYF. DNA for the CDR3: TGTGCCAGCAGCCCGTGGATGGGAGAGACCTACGAGCAGTACTTC.

The chain couples TRBV11-3 to TRBJ2-2, with a tentative D call TRBD2 (5 bases). The CDR3 length is 14 residues. V was shortened by 4 bases and J by 7 bases, with 13 bases between the two germline ends. Germline lookup yields CDR1 SGHNT and CDR2 YENEEA. CDR3 nucleotides: TGTGCCAGCAGCTCCCGGACGGGGAACGGGGAGCTGTTTTTT. Translated: CASSSRTGNGELFF.

This clonotype was counted many times. The V gene is TRBV10-3, the J gene TRBJ2-5; TRBD2 aligns across 8 bases. Germline V lookup: CDR1 ENHRY, CDR2 SYGVKD. This CDR3 has 14 residues. The V and J ends lost 2 bases and 1 base, in that order; junction bases with no gene match: 0. The CDR3 is CAISERGGQETQYF. In DNA, the CDR3 is TGTGCCATCAGTGAGCGGGGGGGCCAAGAGACCCAGTACTTC.

This clonotype has just a few counts. This chain joins TRBV20-1 and TRBJ2-7; D perhaps matches TRBD1 (6 bases). CDR1 is DFQATT, CDR2 SNEGSKA, per germline (reference sequence). CDR3 length: 14 residues. Trimming took off 0 bases at V and 1 base at J, with 10 bases between the two ends. The DNA of the CDR3 is TGCAGTGCTAGAGACCAGGGGCGGTCCTACGAGCAGTACTTC. Protein product: CSARDQGRSYEQYF.

This clonotype was observed a few times. The V gene is TRBV7-3, the J gene TRBJ2-3; 11 nucleotides match TRBD2. Germline CDR1 reads SGHTA; CDR2 reads FQGTGA. The junction had 4 bases not matched to a gene; V was cut back by 5 bases and J by 9 bases. This CDR3 has 13 amino acids. CDR3 in DNA: TGTGCCAGCAGCCAAGGGACTAGCGGAACGCAGTATTTT. Translating it yields CASSQGTSGTQYF.

The rearrangement uses TRBV20-1 and TRBJ2-6; 7 bases match TRBD1. After removal of 3 bases from V and 2 bases from J, the junction contained 7 bases not matched to a gene. The germline CDR1 and CDR2 sequences are DFQATT and SNEGSKA (reference sequence). This CDR3 region has 16 residues. This CDR3 is CSASPPTGAGANVLTF. In DNA, the CDR3 is TGCAGTGCTAGTCCCCCTACAGGGGCTGGGGCCAACGTCCTGACTTTC.

The chain combines TRBV7-3 with TRBJ2-7; 7 bases fit TRBD1. The CDR3 is 15 residues long. Trimming cost V 2 bases and J 5 bases; bases outside gene matches: 9. The germline gives CDR1 SGHTA, CDR2 FQGTGA. The CDR3, as DNA: TGTGCCAGCAGCTTACGAGGGGACAGACTCGACGAGCAGTACTTC. It encodes CASSLRGDRLDEQYF.

In this sample, this clonotype turned up a few times. The chain is built from TRBV12-3 or TRBV12-4 and TRBJ2-1; 8 bases agree with TRBD1. This CDR3 is 13 amino acids long. Trimming at V came to 8 bases and at J to 3 bases, leaving 3 bases not matched to a gene. The CDR3 DNA reads TGTGCCAGCGTACAGGGGGTCTACAATGAGCAGTTCTTC. It translates to CASVQGVYNEQFF.

The chain couples TRBV12-3 or TRBV12-4 to TRBJ2-3; no reliable D call. CDR3 length: 14 amino acids. V gave up 1 base and J gave up 5 bases, with 10 bases separating them. DNA for the CDR3: TGTGCCAGCAGTTTAGGTCTCGTAAAAGATACGCAGTATTTT. It yields the protein CASSLGLVKDTQYF.

The chain links TRBV4-3 to TRBJ2-1; 10 bases agree with TRBD2. The CDR3 totals 15 residues. Unmatched junction bases numbered 2, after V lost 0 bases and J lost 6 bases. Germline V gives CDR1 LGHNA, CDR2 YSLEER. As DNA, the CDR3 is TGCGCCAGCAGCCAAGAGCTAGCGGGAGCCAATGAGCAGTTCTTC. As protein: CASSQELAGANEQFF.